Sequencing of this T cell receptor (beta chain) was carried out in a study of blood T cell repertoires in COVID-19. The overall study: T cells, B-cell-depleted T cells, or PBMCs provided the cDNA or gDNA that served as material.

Original processing methods: Estimates of nucleated cell counts were drawn from the amplification of reference gene primers. Assay used: immunoSEQ multiplex PCR; TCRdb lists only in-frame clones, some missing. V, J and clone size are those of that table, while D and trimming were read from the DNA. This table has approximately 50,000 clones, about nine tenths appearing once. The CDR3 contains 15 residues. Germline V gene data show CDR1 as MGHRA and CDR2 as YSYEKL. V trimming: 1 base; J trimming: 2 bases; junction bases outside the gene matches: 5. This rearrangement joins TRBV4-1 to TRBJ2-7; TRBD2 aligns across 7 bases. This clonotype originated in a man aged 50 or older with active COVID-19. Sequencing was carried out using peripheral blood. The CDR3: CASSQVAGRAYEQYF. The CDR3 DNA reads TGCGCCAGCAGCCAAGTGGCGGGGAGGGCCTACGAGCAGTACTTC.